This TCR beta chain was identified during a study of blood T cells in healthy people across ages. Combining a sample-barcoded 5' primer with a J-beta primer mix, a second PCR ran for roughly 7 to 12 cycles. TCRdb called the 5' RACE reads again in MiXCR, with one record for every CDR3 protein. Here the sample spans more than 900,000 distinct CDR3 sequences, approximately 32% being singletons. Deletions cut 5 bases from V and 6 bases from J, with 14 bases between. Germline CDR1 is SGHNT and CDR2 is YENEEA. CDR3 size: 14 residues. These data also formed part of another study, on T cells of mothers and their children. That study adds: In each mother, TCR beta CDR3 reads exceeded 10 million; in each child, they numbered some 3 million.

This receptor was identified in a woman in her thirties or forties in good health. The chain recombines TRBV11-3 with TRBJ2-1; no firm D call. Sequencing used blood. In nucleotides, the CDR3 is TGTGCCAGCAGCCCCGGGCCGGCCTCCAATGAGCAGTTCTTC. This gives the protein CASSPGPASNEQFF.